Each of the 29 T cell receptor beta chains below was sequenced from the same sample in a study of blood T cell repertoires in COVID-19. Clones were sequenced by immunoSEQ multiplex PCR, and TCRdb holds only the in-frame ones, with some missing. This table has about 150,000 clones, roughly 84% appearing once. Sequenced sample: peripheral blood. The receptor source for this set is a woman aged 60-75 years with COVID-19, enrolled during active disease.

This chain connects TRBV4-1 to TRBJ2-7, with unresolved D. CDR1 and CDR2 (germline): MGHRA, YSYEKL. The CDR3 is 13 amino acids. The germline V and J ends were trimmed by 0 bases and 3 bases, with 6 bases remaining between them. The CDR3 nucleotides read TGCGCCAGCAGCCAAGATCACTTCTACGAGCAGTACTTC. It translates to CASSQDHFYEQYF.

CDR3 DNA: TGTGCCAGCATTTGGACGGGGAGGGATTCACCCCTCCACTTT. Protein sequence: CASIWTGRDSPLHF. The chain couples TRBV2 to TRBJ1-6; no clear D. CDR1 is SNHLY and CDR2 is FYNNEI in the germline V gene. The CDR3 is 14 amino acids. V shed 7 bases and J shed 8 bases, with 15 bases lying between them.

The CDR3 protein is CASNLGQQVNQPQHF. CDR3 DNA: TGTGCCAGTAACCTAGGTCAACAGGTCAACCAGCCCCAGCATTTT. V and J are TRBV19 and TRBJ1-5; possible D gene TRBD1, 5 bases. The germline V gene encodes CDR1 LNHDA and CDR2 SQIVND (reference sequence). V was shortened by 7 bases and J by 7 bases, with 20 bases between the two germline ends. The CDR3 sequence is 15 residues long.

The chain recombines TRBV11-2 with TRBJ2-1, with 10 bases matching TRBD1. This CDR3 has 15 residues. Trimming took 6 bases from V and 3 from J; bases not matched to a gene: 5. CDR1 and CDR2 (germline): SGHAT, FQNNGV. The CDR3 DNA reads TGTGCCAGCAGTTCCGGGACAGGGGTCTACAATGAGCAGTTCTTC. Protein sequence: CASSSGTGVYNEQFF.

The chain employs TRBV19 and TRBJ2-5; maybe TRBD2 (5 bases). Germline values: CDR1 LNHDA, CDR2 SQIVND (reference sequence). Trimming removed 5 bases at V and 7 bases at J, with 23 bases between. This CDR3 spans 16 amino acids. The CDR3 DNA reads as TGTGCCAGTAGTCTCGGCTTCGGGTCCCGAGAGGGGACCCAGTACTTC. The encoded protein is CASSLGFGSREGTQYF.

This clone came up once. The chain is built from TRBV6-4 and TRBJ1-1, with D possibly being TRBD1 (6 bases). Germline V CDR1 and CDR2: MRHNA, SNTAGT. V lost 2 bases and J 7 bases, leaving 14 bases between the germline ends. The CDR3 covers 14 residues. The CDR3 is CASSDEQGVGEAFF. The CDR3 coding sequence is TGTGCCAGCAGTGACGAACAGGGAGTTGGTGAAGCTTTCTTT.

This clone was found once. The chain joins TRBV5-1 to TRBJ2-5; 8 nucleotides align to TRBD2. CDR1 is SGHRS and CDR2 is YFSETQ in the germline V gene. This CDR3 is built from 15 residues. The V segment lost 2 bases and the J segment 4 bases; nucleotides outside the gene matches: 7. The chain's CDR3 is CASSFSGGSRETQYF. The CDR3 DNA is TGCGCCAGCAGCTTCAGCGGGGGATCGCGAGAGACCCAGTACTTC.

CDR3 sequence: CASALKPYNSPLHF. The CDR3 coding sequence is TGTGCCAGCGCCCTCAAGCCCTATAATTCACCCCTCCACTTT. This chain connects TRBV6-5 to TRBJ1-6; D remains ambiguous. The CDR3 has 14 amino acids. V was cut by 8 bases and J by 2 bases, with 10 bases left in between. Per germline, CDR1 MNHEY and CDR2 SVGAGI.

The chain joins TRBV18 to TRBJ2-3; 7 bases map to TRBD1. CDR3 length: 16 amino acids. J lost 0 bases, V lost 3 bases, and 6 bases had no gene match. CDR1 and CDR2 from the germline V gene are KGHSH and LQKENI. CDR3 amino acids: CASSPLDRPSTDTQYF. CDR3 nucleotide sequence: TGTGCCAGCTCACCCCTGGACAGGCCAAGCACAGATACGCAGTATTTT.

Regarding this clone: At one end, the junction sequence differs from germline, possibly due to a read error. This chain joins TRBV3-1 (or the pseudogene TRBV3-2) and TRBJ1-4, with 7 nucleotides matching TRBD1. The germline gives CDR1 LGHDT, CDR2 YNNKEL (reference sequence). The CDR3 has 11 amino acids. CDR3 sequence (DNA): TGTGCCAGCAGCCAGTCCAGGGGGATGATTTTT. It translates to CASSQSRGMIF.

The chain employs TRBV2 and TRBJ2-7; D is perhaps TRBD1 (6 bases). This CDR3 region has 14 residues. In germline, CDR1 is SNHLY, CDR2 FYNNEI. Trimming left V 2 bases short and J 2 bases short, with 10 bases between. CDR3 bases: TGTGCCAGCAGTGAATGGGACAAACCCTACGAGCAGTACGTC. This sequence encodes CASSEWDKPYEQYV.

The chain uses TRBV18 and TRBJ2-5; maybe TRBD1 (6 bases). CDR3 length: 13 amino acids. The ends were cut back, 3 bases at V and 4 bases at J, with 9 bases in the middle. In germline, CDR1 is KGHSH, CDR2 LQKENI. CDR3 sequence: CASSPTGRETQYF. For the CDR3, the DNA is TGTGCCAGCTCACCTACAGGGAGAGAGACCCAGTACTTC.

The CDR3 reads CASSHTSTGGSSKQYV. In DNA, the CDR3 is TGTGCCAGCAGTCACACTTCGACAGGGGGCTCTTCCAAGCAGTACGTC. This rearrangement joins TRBV6-6 to TRBJ2-7, with 10 bases identical to TRBD1. With 5 bases clipped from V and 8 bases from J, the junction kept 15 bases outside the gene matches. The CDR3 is made up of 16 amino acids. CDR1 and CDR2 (germline): MNHNY, SVGAGI (reference sequence).

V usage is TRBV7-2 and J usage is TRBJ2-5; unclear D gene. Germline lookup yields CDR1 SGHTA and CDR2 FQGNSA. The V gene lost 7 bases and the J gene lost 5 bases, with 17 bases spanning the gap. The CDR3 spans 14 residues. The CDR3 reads CASTVASTEETQYF. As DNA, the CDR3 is TGTGCCAGCACCGTGGCTTCGACGGAGGAGACCCAGTACTTC.

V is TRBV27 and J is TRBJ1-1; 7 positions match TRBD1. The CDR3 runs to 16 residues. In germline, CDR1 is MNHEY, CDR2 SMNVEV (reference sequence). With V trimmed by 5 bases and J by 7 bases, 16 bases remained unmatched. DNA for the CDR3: TGTGCCAGCAGTAAAATAACAGGGGTAGGCAGCCTTGAAGCTTTCTTT. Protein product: CASSKITGVGSLEAFF.

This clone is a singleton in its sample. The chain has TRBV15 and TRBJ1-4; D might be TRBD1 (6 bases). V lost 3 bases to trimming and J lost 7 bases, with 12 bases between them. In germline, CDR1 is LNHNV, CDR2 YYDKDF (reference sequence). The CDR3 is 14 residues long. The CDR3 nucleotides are TGTGCCACCAGCAGCGGACAGCCTACTGAAAAACTGTTTTTT. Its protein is CATSSGQPTEKLFF.

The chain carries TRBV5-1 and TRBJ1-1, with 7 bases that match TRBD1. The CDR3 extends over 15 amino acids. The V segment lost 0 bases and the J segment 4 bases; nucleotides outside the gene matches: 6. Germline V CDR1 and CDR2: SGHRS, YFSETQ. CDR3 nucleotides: TGCGCCAGCAGCTTGGCCCCAGGGGGAGGCACTGAAGCTTTCTTT. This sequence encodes CASSLAPGGGTEAFF. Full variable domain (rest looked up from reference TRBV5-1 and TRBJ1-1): KAGVTQTPRYLIKTRGQQVTLSCSPISGHRSVSWYQQTPGQGLQFLFEYFSETQRNKGNFPGRFSGRQFSNSRSEMNVSTLELGDSALYLCASSLAPGGGTEAFFGQGTRLTVV.

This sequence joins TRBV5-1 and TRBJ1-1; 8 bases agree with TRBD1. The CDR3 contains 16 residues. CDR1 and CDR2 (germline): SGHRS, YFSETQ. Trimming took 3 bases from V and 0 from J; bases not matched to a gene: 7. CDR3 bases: TGCGCCAGCAGCTCAAGACAGGGGACACTGAACACTGAAGCTTTCTTT. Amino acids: CASSSRQGTLNTEAFF.

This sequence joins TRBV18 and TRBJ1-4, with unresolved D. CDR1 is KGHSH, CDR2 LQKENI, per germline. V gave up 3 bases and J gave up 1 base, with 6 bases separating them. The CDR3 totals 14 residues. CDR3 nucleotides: TGTGCCAGCTCACCGGGCAGAACTAATGAAAAACTGTTTTTT. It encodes CASSPGRTNEKLFF.

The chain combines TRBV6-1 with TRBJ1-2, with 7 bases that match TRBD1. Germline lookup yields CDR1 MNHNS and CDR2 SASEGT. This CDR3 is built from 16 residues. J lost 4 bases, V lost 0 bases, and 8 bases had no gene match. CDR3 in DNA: TGTGCCAGCAGTGAAGCCGCCACCGGGACAGCCTATGGCTACACCTTC. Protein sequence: CASSEAATGTAYGYTF.

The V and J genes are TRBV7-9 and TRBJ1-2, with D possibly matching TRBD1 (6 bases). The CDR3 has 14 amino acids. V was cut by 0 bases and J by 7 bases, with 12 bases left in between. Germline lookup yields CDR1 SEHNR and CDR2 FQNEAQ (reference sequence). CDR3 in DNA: TGTGCCAGCAGCTTAGCACAGGGAGTTACTGGCTACACCTTC. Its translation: CASSLAQGVTGYTF.

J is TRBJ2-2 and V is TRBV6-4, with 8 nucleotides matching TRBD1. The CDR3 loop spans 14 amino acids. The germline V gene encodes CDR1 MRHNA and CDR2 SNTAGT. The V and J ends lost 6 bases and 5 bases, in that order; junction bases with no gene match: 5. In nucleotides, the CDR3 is TGTGCCAGCAGGAGGCAGGGGGCTACCGGGGAGCTGTTTTTT. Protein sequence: CASRRQGATGELFF.

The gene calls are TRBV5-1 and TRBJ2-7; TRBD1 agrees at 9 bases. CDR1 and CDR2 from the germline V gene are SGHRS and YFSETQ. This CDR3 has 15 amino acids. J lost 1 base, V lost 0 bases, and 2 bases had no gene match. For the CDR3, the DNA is TGCGCCAGCAGCTTGGGCGGGACAGGGTCCTACGAGCAGTACGTC. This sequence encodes CASSLGGTGSYEQYV.

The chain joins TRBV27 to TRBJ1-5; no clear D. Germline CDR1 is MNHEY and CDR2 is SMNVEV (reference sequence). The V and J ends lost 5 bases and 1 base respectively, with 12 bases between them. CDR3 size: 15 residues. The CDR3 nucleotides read TGTGCCAGCAGTCCCACCTGGAGAAGCAATCAGCCCCAGCATTTT. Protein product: CASSPTWRSNQPQHF.

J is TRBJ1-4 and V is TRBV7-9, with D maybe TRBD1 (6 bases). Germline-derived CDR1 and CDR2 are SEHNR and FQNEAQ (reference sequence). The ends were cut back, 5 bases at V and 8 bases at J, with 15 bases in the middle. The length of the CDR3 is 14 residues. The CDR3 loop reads CASSLGTGREKLFF. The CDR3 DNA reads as TGTGCCAGCAGCCTGGGAACAGGGAGAGAAAAACTGTTTTTT.

DNA for the CDR3: TGTGCCAGCGGGCTGCAGGACAGCTATGGCTACACCTTC. It codes for CASGLQDSYGYTF. V is TRBV6-6 and J is TRBJ1-2; weak D call: TRBD1 (6 bases). Per germline, CDR1 MNHNY and CDR2 SVGAGI (reference sequence). V lost 8 bases to trimming and J lost 4 bases, with 14 bases between them. This CDR3 region has 13 residues.

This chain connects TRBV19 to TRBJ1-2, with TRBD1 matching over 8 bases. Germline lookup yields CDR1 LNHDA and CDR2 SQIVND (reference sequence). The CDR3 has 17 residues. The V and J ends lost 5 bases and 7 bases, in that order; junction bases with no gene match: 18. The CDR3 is CASSPTWSGQGRAGYTF. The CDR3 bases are TGTGCCAGTAGTCCGACTTGGTCTGGACAGGGTAGAGCTGGCTACACCTTC.

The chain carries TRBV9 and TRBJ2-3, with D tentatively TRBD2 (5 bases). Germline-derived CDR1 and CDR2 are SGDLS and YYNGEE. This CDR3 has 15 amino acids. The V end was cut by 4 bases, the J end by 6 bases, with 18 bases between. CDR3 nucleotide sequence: TGTGCCAGCAGCCCTGGACTCGTCGGCCCGGATACGCAGTATTTT. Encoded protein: CASSPGLVGPDTQYF.

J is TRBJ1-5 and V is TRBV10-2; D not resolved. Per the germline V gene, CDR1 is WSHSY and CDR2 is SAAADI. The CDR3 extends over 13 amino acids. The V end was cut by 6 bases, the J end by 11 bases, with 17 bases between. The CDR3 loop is CASRSGSAWAQHF. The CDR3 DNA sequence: TGCGCCAGCAGGTCCGGATCAGCGTGGGCCCAGCATTTT.